The sequence of this TCR beta chain was determined in a study of vaccination effects on CD4 cells after COVID-19. ViraFEST assay sequencing came after antigen-specific CD4+ T cells were expanded with viral peptide pools. Having been cultured for ten to eleven days, the cells underwent CD4+ T cell isolation. Subjects were given two BNT162b2 or mRNA-1273 vaccine doses. About 2.2 million PBMC per well were cultured with around 10 IU/ml IL-2 and approximately 9.1 ug/ml peptides. The table came from immunoSEQ multiplex PCR; TCRdb's copy has only in-frame clones and leaves some out. Altogether more than 50,000 clones are present, approximately 76% being singletons, with the ten largest covering more than 0.85%. This clone was counted once. Antigen: not known. The germline gives CDR1 SGHTA, CDR2 FQGTGA. This CDR3 is built from 15 residues. Trimming shortened V by 2 bases and J by 10 bases, and 18 bases separated the two germline ends.

The sample here was CD4+ T cells from PBMCs cultured with HCoV-OC43 spike peptides, taken after COVID-19 vaccination. Subset of the sample: HCoV-OC43 spike overlapping peptide pool stimulation. The sequence was obtained from a human donor who received a COVID-19 vaccine. V usage is TRBV7-3 and J usage is TRBJ2-1; maybe TRBD2 (7 bases). CDR3 in DNA: TGTGCCAGCAGCTTAGGACGGGGGGCCACTAGCGAGCAGTTCTTC. Translation gives CASSLGRGATSEQFF.